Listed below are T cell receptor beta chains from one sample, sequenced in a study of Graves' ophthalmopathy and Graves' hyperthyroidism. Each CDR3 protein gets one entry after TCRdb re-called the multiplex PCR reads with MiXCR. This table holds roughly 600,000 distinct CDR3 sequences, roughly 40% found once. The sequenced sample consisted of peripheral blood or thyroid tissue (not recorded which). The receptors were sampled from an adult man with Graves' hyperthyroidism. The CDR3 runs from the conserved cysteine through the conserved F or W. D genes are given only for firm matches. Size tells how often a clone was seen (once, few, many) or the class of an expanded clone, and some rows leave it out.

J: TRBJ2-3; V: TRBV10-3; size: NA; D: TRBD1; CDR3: CAISESGTGQDTQYF; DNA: TGTGCCATCAGTGAGTCCGGGACAGGGCAAGATACGCAGTATTTT
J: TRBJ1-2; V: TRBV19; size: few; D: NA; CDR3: CASSPGPGGYGYTF; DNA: TGTGCCAGTAGCCCGGGACCTGGGGGCTATGGCTACACCTTC
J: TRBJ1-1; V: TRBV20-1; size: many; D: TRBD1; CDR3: CSARQDRGEAFF; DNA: TGCAGTGCTAGACAGGACAGGGGTGAAGCTTTCTTT
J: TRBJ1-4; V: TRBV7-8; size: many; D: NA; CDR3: CASSLDPLATNEKLFF; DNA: TGTGCCAGCAGCTTAGACCCCCTTGCAACTAATGAAAAACTGTTTTTT
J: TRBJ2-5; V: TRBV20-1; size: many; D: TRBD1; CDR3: CSASPGTGDGETQYF; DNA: TGCAGTGCTAGTCCCGGGACAGGGGATGGGGAGACCCAGTACTTC
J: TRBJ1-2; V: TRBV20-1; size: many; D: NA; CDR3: CSARAPGSWYGYTF; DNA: TGCAGTGCTAGAGCGCCAGGGAGTTGGTATGGCTACACCTTC
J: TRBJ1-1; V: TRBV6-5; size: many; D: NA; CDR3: CASSSLLIRPNTEAFF; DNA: TGTGCCAGCAGTTCGCTCCTGATTAGACCGAACACTGAAGCTTTCTTT
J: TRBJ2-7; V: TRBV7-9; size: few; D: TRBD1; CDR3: CASSFRDRGTDEQYF; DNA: TGTGCCAGCAGCTTCCGGGACAGGGGGACAGACGAGCAGTACTTC
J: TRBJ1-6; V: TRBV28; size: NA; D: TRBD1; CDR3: CASVLEGAQNSPLHF; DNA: TGTGCCAGCGTACTTGAGGGGGCGCAGAATTCACCCCTCCACTTT
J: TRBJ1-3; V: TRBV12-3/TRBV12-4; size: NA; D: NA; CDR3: CASSLERSSGNTIYF; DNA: TGTGCCAGCAGTTTAGAAAGGTCCTCTGGAAACACCATATATTTT
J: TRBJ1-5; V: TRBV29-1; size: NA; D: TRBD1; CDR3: CSVTTGTGGQPQHF; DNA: TGCAGCGTAACAACCGGGACAGGAGGCCAGCCCCAGCATTTT
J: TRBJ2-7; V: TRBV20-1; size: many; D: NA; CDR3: CSARSTSLHSYEQYF; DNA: TGCAGTGCTAGGAGTACTAGCCTACACTCCTACGAGCAGTACTTC
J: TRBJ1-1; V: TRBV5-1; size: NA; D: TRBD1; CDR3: CASSRTGGPEAFF; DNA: TGCGCCAGCAGCCGGACAGGGGGTCCTGAAGCTTTCTTT
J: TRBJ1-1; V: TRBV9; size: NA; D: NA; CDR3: CASSVSTRGANTEAFF; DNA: TGTGCCAGCAGCGTGTCAACCCGGGGGGCGAACACTGAAGCTTTCTTT
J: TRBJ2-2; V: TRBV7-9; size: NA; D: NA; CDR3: CASSDGLRELFF; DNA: TGTGCCAGCAGCGACGGATTGAGGGAGCTGTTTTTT
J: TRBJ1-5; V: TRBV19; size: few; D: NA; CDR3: CASSIFLGVGQPQHF; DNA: TGTGCCAGTAGTATTTTTCTTGGGGTGGGTCAGCCCCAGCATTTT
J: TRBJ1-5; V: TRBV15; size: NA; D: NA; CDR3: CATNEQSNQPQHF; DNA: TGTGCCACCAACGAACAGAGCAATCAGCCCCAGCATTTT
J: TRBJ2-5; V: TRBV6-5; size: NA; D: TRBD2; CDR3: CASSYSIPGLAGQETQYF; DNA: TGTGCCAGCAGTTACTCAATTCCTGGGCTAGCGGGCCAAGAGACCCAGTACTTC
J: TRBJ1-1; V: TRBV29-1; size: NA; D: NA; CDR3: CSVEWRGVGAFF; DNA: TGCAGCGTTGAATGGCGAGGGGTTGGCGCTTTCTTT
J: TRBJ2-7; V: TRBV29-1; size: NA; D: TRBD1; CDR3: CSPDRDEQYF; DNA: TGCAGCCCCGACAGGGACGAGCAGTACTTC
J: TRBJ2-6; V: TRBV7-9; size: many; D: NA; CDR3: CASSLVIGGSGANVLTF; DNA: TGTGCCAGCAGCTTAGTGATAGGCGGCTCTGGGGCCAACGTCCTGACTTTC
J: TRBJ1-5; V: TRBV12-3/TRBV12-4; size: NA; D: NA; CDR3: CASSWTNNQPQHF; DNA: TGTGCCAGCAGTTGGACTAACAATCAGCCCCAGCATTTT
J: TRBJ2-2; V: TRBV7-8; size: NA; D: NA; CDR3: CASSLSEGANTGELFF; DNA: TGTGCCAGCAGCTTGAGTGAGGGGGCGAACACCGGGGAGCTGTTTTTT
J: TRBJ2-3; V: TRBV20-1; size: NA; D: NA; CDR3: CSARPPSTDTQYF; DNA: TGCAGTGCTAGACCCCCCTCCACAGATACGCAGTATTTT
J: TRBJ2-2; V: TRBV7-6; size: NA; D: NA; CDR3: CASSLGTLFRGDELFF; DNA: TGTGCCAGCAGCTTAGGGACCCTTTTTAGGGGGGATGAGCTGTTTTTT
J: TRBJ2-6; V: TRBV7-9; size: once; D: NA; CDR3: CASSPPGLTAF; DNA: TGTGCCAGCAGTCCACCGGGACTGACTGCTTTC
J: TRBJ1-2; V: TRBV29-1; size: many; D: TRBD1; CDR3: CSARDREAYGYTF; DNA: TGCAGCGCTAGGGACAGGGAGGCGTATGGCTACACCTTC
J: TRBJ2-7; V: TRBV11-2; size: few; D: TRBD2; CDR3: CASSLDIPGTSGLYEQYF; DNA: TGTGCCAGCAGCTTAGACATTCCCGGGACTAGCGGACTCTACGAGCAGTACTTC
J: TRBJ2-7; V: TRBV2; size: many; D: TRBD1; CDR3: CASQRQGVEQYF; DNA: TGTGCCAGCCAACGACAGGGGGTCGAGCAGTACTTC
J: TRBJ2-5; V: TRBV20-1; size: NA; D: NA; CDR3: CSARVRAGQPQETQYF; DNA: TGCAGTGCTAGAGTGAGAGCGGGACAGCCACAAGAGACCCAGTACTTC
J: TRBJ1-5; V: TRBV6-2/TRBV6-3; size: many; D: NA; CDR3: CASSYRITGQEPQHF; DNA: TGTGCCAGCAGTTACCGGATAACGGGGCAGGAGCCCCAGCATTTT
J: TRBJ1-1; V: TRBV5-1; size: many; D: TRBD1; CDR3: CASSPSTGMGTEAFF; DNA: TGCGCCAGCAGCCCTTCGACAGGGATGGGCACTGAAGCTTTCTTT
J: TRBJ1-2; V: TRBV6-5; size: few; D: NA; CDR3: CASSPMTENYGYTF; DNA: TGTGCCAGCAGTCCAATGACAGAAAACTATGGCTACACCTTC
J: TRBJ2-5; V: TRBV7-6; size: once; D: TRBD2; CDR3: CASSKIAGETQYF; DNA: TGTGCCAGCAGCAAAATAGCGGGAGAGACCCAGTACTTC
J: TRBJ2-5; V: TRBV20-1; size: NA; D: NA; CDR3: CSARDSEGQETQYF; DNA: TGCAGTGCTAGGGACAGTGAAGGCCAAGAGACCCAGTACTTC
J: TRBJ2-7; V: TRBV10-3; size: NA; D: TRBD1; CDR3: CAISENRGHEQYF; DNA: TGTGCCATCAGTGAGAACAGGGGGCATGAGCAGTACTTC
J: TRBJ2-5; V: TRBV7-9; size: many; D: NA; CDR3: CASSPTGRGARETQYF; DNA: TGTGCCAGCAGCCCGACGGGACGGGGGGCTAGGGAGACCCAGTACTTC
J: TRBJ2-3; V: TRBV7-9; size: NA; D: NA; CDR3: CASSLAFELGTGPTDTQYF; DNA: TGTGCTAGCAGCTTAGCATTCGAGTTGGGGACCGGACCCACAGATACGCAGTATTTT
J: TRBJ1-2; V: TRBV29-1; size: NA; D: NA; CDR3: CSVVSGTSGNYGYTF; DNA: TGCAGCGTTGTAAGCGGGACTAGCGGTAACTATGGCTACACCTTC
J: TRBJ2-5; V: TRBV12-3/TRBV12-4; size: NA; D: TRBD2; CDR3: CASSFVAGVGETQYF; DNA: TGTGCCAGCAGCTTTGTAGCGGGAGTCGGGGAGACCCAGTACTTC
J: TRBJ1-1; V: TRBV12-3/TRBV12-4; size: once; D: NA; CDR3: CASSYANAAFF; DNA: TGTGCCAGCAGCTACGCTAACGCAGCTTTCTTT
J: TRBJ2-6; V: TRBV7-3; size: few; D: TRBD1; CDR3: CASSPGTGGGKGIVGANVLTF; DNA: TGTGCCAGCAGCCCTGGGACAGGGGGCGGCAAGGGAATCGTTGGGGCCAACGTCCTGACTTTC
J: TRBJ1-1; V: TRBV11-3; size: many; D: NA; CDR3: CASSLSRTSTEAFF; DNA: TGTGCCAGCAGCTTGTCCAGGACATCCACTGAAGCTTTCTTT
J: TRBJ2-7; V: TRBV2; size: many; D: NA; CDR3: CASSEGTDSYEQYF; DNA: TGTGCCAGCAGTGAAGGGACGGATTCCTACGAGCAGTACTTC
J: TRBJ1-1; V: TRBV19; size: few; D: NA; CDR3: CASSVPGAATEAFF; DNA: TGTGCCAGTAGTGTACCGGGGGCCGCAACTGAAGCTTTCTTT
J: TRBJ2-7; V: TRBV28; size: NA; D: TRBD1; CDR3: CASSSWDRGYEQYF; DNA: TGTGCCAGCAGTTCCTGGGACAGGGGATACGAGCAGTACTTC
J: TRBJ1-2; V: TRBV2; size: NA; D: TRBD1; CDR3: CARTGDNYGYTF; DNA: TGTGCCCGGACAGGGGATAACTATGGCTACACCTTC
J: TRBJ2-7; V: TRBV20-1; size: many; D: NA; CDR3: CSARSPLGVGEQYF; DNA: TGCAGTGCTAGGTCGCCCCTCGGGGTGGGGGAGCAGTACTTC
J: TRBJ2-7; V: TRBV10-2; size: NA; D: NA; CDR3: CASSQTNTGEQYF; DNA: TGTGCCAGCAGCCAAACGAACACCGGGGAGCAGTACTTC
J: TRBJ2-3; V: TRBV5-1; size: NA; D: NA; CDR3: CASSRSSAGFTPTDTQYF; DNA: TGCGCCAGCAGCCGGAGCTCGGCGGGATTCACTCCCACAGATACGCAGTATTTT
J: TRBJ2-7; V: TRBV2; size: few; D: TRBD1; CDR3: CASNRDRAYEQYF; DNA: TGTGCCAGCAACCGGGACAGGGCCTACGAGCAGTACTTC
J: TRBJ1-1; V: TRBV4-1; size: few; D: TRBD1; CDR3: CASSQGTGKFGAFF; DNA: TGCGCCAGCAGCCAAGGGACAGGGAAGTTTGGAGCTTTCTTT
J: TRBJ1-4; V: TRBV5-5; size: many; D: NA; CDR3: CASSLWQGLNEKLFF; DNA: TGTGCCAGCAGCTTGTGGCAGGGGCTTAATGAAAAACTGTTTTTT
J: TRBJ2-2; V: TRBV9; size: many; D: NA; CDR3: CASSVVLTAGELFF; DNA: TGTGCCAGCAGCGTAGTTCTGACCGCCGGGGAGCTGTTTTTT
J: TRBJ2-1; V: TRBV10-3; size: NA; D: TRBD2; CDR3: CAIKILREEPYNEQFF; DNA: TGTGCCATCAAGATCCTTCGGGAGGAGCCCTACAATGAGCAGTTCTTC
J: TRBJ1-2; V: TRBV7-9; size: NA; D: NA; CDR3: CASSAPGMHYGCTF; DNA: TGTGCCAGCAGCGCGCCCGGAATGCACTATGGCTGCACCTTC
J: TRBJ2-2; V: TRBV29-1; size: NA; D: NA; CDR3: CSALGGGESGTTGELFF; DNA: TGCAGCGCGCTAGGGGGAGGTGAGAGTGGTACAACCGGGGAGCTGTTTTTT
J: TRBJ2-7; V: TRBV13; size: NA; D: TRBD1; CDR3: CASSPSQGASFYEQYF; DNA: TGTGCCAGCAGCCCCTCACAGGGGGCAAGTTTCTACGAGCAGTACTTC
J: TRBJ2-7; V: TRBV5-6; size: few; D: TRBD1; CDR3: CASSLQDRLSYEQYF; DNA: TGTGCCAGCAGTCTGCAGGACAGGCTTTCCTACGAGCAGTACTTC
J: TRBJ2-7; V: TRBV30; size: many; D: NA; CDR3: CAWSVGGFEQYF; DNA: TGTGCCTGGAGTGTTGGAGGTTTTGAGCAGTACTTC